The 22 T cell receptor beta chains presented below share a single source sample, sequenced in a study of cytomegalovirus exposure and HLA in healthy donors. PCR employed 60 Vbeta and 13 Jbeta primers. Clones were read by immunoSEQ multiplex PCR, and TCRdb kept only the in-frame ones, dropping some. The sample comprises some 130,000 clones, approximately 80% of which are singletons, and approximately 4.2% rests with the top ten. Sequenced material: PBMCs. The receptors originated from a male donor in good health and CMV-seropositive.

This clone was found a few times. The CDR3 nucleotides read TGTGCCAGCAGCCGGAGGGGAGAGACCCAGTACTTC. It codes for CASSRRGETQYF. V usage is TRBV14 and J usage is TRBJ2-5; D is possibly TRBD2 (6 bases). CDR1 and CDR2 (germline): SGHDN, FVKESK. This CDR3 has 12 residues. Trimming left V 4 bases short and J 4 bases short, with 7 bases between.

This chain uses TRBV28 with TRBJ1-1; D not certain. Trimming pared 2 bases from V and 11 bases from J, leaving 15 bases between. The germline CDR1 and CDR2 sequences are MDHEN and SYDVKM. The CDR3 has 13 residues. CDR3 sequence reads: CASSLQERVRAFF. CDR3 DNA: TGTGCCAGCAGTTTACAGGAGAGGGTGAGGGCTTTCTTT. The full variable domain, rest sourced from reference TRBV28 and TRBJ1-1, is DVKVTQSSRYLVKRTGEKVFLECVQDMDHENMFWYRQDPGLGLRLIYFSYDVKMKEKGDIPEGYSVSREKKERFSLILESASTNQTSMYLCASSLQERVRAFFGQGTRLTVV.

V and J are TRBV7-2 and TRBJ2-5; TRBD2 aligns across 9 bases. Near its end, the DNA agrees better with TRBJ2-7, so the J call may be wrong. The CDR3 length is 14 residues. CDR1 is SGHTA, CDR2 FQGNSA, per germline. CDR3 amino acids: CASSLERGVYEQYF. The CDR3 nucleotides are TGTGCCAGCAGCTTAGAGCGGGGGGTCTACGAGCAGTACTTC.

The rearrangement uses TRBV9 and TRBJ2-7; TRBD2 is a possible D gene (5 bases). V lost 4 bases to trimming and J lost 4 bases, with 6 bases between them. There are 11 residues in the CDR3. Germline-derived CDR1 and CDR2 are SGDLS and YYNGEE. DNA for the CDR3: TGTGCCAGCAGCCCGGGGTACGAGCAGTACTTC. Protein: CASSPGYEQYF.

The CDR3 protein is CASSRELLYGETQYF. In DNA form, the CDR3 reads TGTGCCAGCAGCCGTGAGCTGTTGTATGGAGAGACCCAGTACTTC. The chain recombines TRBV7-2 with TRBJ2-5, with D unclear. Germline V gene lookup returns CDR1 SGHTA and CDR2 FQGNSA. Trimming took off 5 bases at V and 4 bases at J, with 17 bases between the two ends. The CDR3 runs 15 residues.

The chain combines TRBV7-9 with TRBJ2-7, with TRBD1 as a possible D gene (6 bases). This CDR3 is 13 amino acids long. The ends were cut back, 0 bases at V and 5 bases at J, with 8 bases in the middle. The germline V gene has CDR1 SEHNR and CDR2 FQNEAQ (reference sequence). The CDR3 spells CASSLAQGHEQYF. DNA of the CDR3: TGTGCCAGCAGCTTAGCGCAGGGGCACGAGCAGTACTTC.

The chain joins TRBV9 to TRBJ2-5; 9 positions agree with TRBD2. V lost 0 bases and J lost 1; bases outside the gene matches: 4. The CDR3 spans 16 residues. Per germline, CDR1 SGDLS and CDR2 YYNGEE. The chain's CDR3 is CASSVEAGGPQETQYF. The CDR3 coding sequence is TGTGCCAGCAGCGTAGAGGCGGGGGGGCCCCAAGAGACCCAGTACTTC.

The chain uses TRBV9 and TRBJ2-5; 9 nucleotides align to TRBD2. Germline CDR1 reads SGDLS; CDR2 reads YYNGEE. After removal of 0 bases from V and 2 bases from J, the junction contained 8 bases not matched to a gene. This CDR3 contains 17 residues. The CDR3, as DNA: TGTGCCAGCAGCGTAGCTTCGGGGACTAGCTCACAAGAGACCCAGTACTTC. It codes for CASSVASGTSSQETQYF. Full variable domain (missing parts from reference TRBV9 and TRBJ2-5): DSGVTQTPKHLITATGQRVTLRCSPRSGDLSVYWYQQSLDQGLQFLIQYYNGEERAKGNILERFSAQQFPDLHSELNLSSLELGDSALYFCASSVASGTSSQETQYFGPGTRLLVL.

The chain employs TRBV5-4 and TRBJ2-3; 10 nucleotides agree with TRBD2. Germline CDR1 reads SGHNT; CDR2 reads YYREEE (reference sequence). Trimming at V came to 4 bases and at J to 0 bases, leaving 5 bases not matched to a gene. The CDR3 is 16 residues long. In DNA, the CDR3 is TGTGCCAGCAGCGTGGGACTAGCGCAGAGCACAGATACGCAGTATTTT. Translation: CASSVGLAQSTDTQYF. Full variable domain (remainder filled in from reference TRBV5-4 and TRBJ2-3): ETGVTQSPTHLIKTRGQQVTLRCSSQSGHNTVSWYQQALGQGPQFIFQYYREEENGRGNFPPRFSGLQFPNYSSELNVNALELDDSALYLCASSVGLAQSTDTQYFGPGTRLTVL.

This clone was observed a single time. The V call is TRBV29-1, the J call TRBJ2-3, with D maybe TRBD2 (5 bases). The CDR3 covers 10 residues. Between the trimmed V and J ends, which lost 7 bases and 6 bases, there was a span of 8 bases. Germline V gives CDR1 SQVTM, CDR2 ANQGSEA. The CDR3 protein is CSAWEDTQYF. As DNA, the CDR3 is TGCAGCGCTTGGGAGGATACGCAGTATTTT.

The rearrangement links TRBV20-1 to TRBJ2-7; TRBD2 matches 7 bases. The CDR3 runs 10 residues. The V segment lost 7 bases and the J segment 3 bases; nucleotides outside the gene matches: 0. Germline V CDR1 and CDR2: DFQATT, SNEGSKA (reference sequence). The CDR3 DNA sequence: TGCAGTGGGGGGGGCTACGAGCAGTACTTC. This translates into CSGGGYEQYF.

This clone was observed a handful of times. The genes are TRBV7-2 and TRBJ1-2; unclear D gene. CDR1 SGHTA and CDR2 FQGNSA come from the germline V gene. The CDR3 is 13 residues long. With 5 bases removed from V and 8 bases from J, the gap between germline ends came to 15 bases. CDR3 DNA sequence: TGTGCCAGCAGCCCCCAAGACTCGGGAGGCTACACCTTC. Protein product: CASSPQDSGGYTF.

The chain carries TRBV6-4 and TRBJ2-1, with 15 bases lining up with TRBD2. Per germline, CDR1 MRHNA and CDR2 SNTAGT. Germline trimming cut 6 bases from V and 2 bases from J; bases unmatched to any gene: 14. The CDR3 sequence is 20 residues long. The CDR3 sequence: CASRKTGTSGRHYPYNEQFF. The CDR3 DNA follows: TGTGCCAGCAGGAAAACCGGGACTAGCGGGAGGCACTATCCCTACAATGAGCAGTTCTTC.

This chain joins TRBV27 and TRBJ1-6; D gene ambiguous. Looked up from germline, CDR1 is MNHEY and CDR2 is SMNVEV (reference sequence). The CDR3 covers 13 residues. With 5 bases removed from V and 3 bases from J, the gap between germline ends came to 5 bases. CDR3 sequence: CASSPLYNSPLHF. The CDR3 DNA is TGTGCCAGCAGTCCCCTCTATAATTCACCCCTCCACTTT.

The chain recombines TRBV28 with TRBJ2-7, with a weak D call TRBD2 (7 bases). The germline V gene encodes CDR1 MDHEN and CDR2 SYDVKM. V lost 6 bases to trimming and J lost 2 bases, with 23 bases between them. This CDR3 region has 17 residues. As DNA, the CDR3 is TGTGCCAGCAGCAACAGGGAGGGCGCAAGAATCGCCTACGAGCAGTACTTC. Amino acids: CASSNREGARIAYEQYF. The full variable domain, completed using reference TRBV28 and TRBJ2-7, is DVKVTQSSRYLVKRTGEKVFLECVQDMDHENMFWYRQDPGLGLRLIYFSYDVKMKEKGDIPEGYSVSREKKERFSLILESASTNQTSMYLCASSNREGARIAYEQYFGPGTRLTVT.

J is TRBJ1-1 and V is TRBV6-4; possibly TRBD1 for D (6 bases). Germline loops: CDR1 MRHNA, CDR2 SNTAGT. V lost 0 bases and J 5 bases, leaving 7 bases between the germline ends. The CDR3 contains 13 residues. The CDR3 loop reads CASSDSRGTEAFF. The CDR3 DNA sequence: TGTGCCAGCAGTGACTCGAGGGGGACTGAAGCTTTCTTT.

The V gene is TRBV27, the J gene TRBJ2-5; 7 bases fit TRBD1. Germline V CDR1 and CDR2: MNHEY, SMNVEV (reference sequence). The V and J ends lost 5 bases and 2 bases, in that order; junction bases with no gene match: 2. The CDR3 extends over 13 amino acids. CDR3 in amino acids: CASSVDRQETQYF. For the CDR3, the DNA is TGTGCCAGCAGTGTGGACAGGCAAGAGACCCAGTACTTC.

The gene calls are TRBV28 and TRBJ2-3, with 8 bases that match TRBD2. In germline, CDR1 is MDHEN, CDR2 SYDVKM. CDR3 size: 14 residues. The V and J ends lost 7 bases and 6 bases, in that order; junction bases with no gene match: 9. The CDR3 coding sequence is TGTGCCAGCACCGTGACGGGGGGGCCGGATACGCAGTATTTT. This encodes CASTVTGGPDTQYF.

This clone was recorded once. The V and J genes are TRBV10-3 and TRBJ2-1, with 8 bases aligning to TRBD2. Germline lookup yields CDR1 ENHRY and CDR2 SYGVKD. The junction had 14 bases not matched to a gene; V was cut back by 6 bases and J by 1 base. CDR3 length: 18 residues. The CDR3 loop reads CAIRSTLQRGPSYNEQFF. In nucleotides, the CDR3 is TGTGCCATCAGGTCCACCCTCCAGCGGGGGCCTTCCTACAATGAGCAGTTCTTC.

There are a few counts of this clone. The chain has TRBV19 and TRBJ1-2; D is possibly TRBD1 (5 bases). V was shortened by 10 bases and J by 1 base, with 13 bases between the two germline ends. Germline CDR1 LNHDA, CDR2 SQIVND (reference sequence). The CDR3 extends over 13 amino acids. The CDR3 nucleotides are TGTGCCACGGGCCGGGGGGATAACTATGGCTACACCTTC. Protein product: CATGRGDNYGYTF. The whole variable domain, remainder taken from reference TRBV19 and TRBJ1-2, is DGGITQSPKYLFRKEGQNVTLSCEQNLNHDAMYWYRQDPGQGLRLIYYSQIVNDFQKGDIAEGYSVSREKKESFPLTVTSAQKNPTAFYLCATGRGDNYGYTFGSGTRLTVV.

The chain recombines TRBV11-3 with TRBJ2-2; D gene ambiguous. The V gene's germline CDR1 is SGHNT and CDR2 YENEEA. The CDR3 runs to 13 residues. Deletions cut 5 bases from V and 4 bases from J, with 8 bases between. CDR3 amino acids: CASSHGSTGELFF. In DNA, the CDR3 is TGTGCCAGCAGCCATGGCAGCACCGGGGAGCTGTTTTTT.

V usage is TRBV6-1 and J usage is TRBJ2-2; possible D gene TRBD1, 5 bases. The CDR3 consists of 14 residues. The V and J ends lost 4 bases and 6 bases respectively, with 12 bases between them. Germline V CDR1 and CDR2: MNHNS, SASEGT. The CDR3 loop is CASSGRLGPGELFF. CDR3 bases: TGTGCCAGCAGTGGTCGGCTGGGGCCCGGGGAGCTGTTTTTT.